This T cell receptor (beta chain) derives from a study of siplizumab effects on memory and regulatory T cells. V lost 4 bases to trimming and J lost 8 bases, with 21 bases between them. CDR1 is SEHNR and CDR2 is FQNEAQ in the germline V gene (reference sequence). The CDR3 has 16 residues. TCRdb's table, derived via immunoSEQ multiplex PCR, lists solely in-frame clones and lacks some. The sample carries roughly 120,000 clones, around 90% recorded once. As concerns this clone: No antigen is known for it.

Broader study findings: Alloreactive clones mapping to unstimulated subsets formed only a minor fraction. Among mappable alloreactive CD4+ clones, the Treg-derived fraction averaged around 69% with siplizumab versus 25% to 30% in controls. Siplizumab caused a significant drop in alloreactive sequences traceable to unstimulated CD4+ memory cells.

This clonotype was sampled from a human donor in good health. The sample comprised CD4+ T cells sorted from blood. The gene calls are TRBV7-9 and TRBJ2-1; D is perhaps TRBD1 (6 bases). The CDR3 spells CASSSGQRTGGDEQFF. CDR3 in DNA: TGTGCCAGCAGCTCTGGACAGAGGACGGGTGGCGATGAGCAGTTCTTC.